This entry lists 20 T cell receptor beta chains sequenced from one sample in a study of yellow fever vaccine responses in identical twins. MiXCR, run by TCRdb on the RT-PCR reads, gives a single entry per CDR3 protein. This table holds about 13,000 distinct CDR3 sequences, about four fifths found once. The source material was T cells from blood (PBMCs), unsorted or a sorted subset (not recorded which), sampled before or after yellow fever vaccination (not recorded which). The receptors stem from a woman between 18 and 29 years old who received the yellow fever vaccine.

CDR3 protein: CASSLRGPDTQYF. In DNA, the CDR3 is TGTGCCAGCAGTTTAAGGGGTCCAGATACGCAGTATTTT. The chain uses TRBV12-3 or TRBV12-4 and TRBJ2-3; a weak D match, TRBD1 (5 bases). V was shortened by 2 bases and J by 4 bases, with 7 bases between the two germline ends. The CDR3 contains 13 residues.

Turning to this clonotype: Sequence at one end of the junction differs from germline and may be a read error. The chain joins TRBV16 to TRBJ2-2, with 8 bases aligning to TRBD1. The CDR3 runs 15 residues. CDR1 is KGHSY, CDR2 FQNENV, per germline. The CDR3 DNA sequence: TGTGCCAGCAGCCCTCGACAGGGGAACGCCGGGGAGCTGTTTTTT. This gives the protein CASSPRQGNAGELFF.

The gene calls are TRBV15 and TRBJ1-6; 7 bases match TRBD1. This CDR3 is built from 16 residues. V lost 0 bases, J lost 9 bases, and 8 bases stayed unmatched. The germline CDR1 and CDR2 sequences are LNHNV and YYDKDF (reference sequence). The CDR3 DNA reads as TGTGCCACCAGCAGAGATGCAGGGGGGTTGGGTTCACCCCTCCACTTT. Translated: CATSRDAGGLGSPLHF.

This clonotype was recorded only once. V usage is TRBV12-3 or TRBV12-4 and J usage is TRBJ2-3; 10 positions match TRBD2. The J segment lost 2 bases and the V segment lost 5 bases, leaving 7 bases of the junction unmatched. This CDR3 spans 16 amino acids. This CDR3 is CASSPVAGGATDTQYF. The CDR3 DNA sequence: TGTGCCAGCAGTCCGGTAGCGGGAGGCGCCACAGATACGCAGTATTTT.

The V and J genes are TRBV20-1 and TRBJ2-3, with 11 bases lining up with TRBD2. The CDR3 has 15 residues. With 6 bases clipped from V and 4 bases from J, the junction kept 9 bases outside the gene matches. Germline V gene sequence: CDR1 DFQATT, CDR2 SNEGSKA (reference sequence). As DNA, the CDR3 is TGCAGTGCCGAGACTAGCGGGAATCAGGCAGATACGCAGTATTTT. It translates to CSAETSGNQADTQYF.

This sequence joins TRBV11-1 and TRBJ2-3, with D unresolved. Trimming stripped 5 bases from V and 1 base from J, with 10 bases between. The CDR3 loop spans 14 amino acids. CDR1 is SGHAT, CDR2 FQDESV, per germline (reference sequence). The CDR3 protein is CASSTSGRTDTQYF. CDR3 DNA sequence: TGTGCCAGCAGCACTTCGGGCCGCACAGATACGCAGTATTTT.

In nucleotides, the CDR3 is TGCAGTGCTAGAGTCGGGGTCGCTCAGCCCCAGCATTTT. This gives the protein CSARVGVAQPQHF. The chain carries TRBV20-1 and TRBJ1-5; D not resolved. The CDR3 spans 13 residues. V was trimmed by 1 base and J by 6 bases, leaving 10 bases between them. Germline loops: CDR1 DFQATT, CDR2 SNEGSKA (reference sequence).

Only one count was recorded for this clonotype. The genes are TRBV6-6 and TRBJ2-7, with D possibly matching TRBD2 (6 bases). Deletions cut 2 bases from V and 6 bases from J, with 11 bases between. Germline V lookup: CDR1 MNHNY, CDR2 SVGAGI (reference sequence). This CDR3 has 13 amino acids. CDR3 sequence reads: CASSYKEGLEQYF. The CDR3 DNA is TGTGCCAGCAGTTACAAGGAGGGGCTCGAGCAGTACTTC.

The V call is TRBV5-8, the J call TRBJ2-5; 9 bases fit TRBD1. CDR3 length equals 16 residues. The V gene's germline CDR1 is SGHTS and CDR2 YDEGEE. V trimming: 4 bases; J trimming: 0 bases; junction bases outside the gene matches: 7. CDR3 sequence (DNA): TGTGCCAGCAGCCTCCCGGGACAGGGCTACCAAGAGACCCAGTACTTC. Amino acid sequence: CASSLPGQGYQETQYF.

This clonotype has a handful of counts. The chain carries TRBV11-3 and TRBJ2-7; 9 nucleotides line up with TRBD2. V gave up 6 bases and J gave up 7 bases; unmatched junction bases: 13. CDR1 and CDR2 from the germline V gene are SGHNT and YENEEA. The CDR3 has 15 residues. The CDR3 loop reads CASSRDSSGEGEQYF. In DNA form, the CDR3 reads TGTGCCAGCAGTAGGGATTCTAGCGGGGAGGGAGAGCAGTACTTC.

This clonotype has just one count. CDR3 protein: CASHRLNSPLHF. DNA of the CDR3: TGTGCCAGCCACAGGCTAAATTCACCCCTCCACTTT. The gene calls are TRBV11-1 and TRBJ1-6; possible D gene TRBD1, 5 bases. Trimming shortened V by 8 bases and J by 7 bases, and 9 bases separated the two germline ends. The germline CDR1 and CDR2 sequences are SGHAT and FQDESV (reference sequence). The CDR3 loop spans 12 amino acids.

The rearrangement joins TRBV19 to TRBJ2-4, with D unresolved. V lost 5 bases and J 6 bases, leaving 8 bases between the germline ends. Per the germline V gene, CDR1 is LNHDA and CDR2 is SQIVND (reference sequence). There are 12 residues in the CDR3. This CDR3 is CASSLRGNIQYF. The DNA for the CDR3 is TGTGCCAGTAGTTTGCGAGGAAACATTCAGTACTTC.

The chain employs TRBV29-1 and TRBJ2-4; 7 bases are shared with TRBD1. This CDR3 has 12 amino acids. Germline V lookup: CDR1 SQVTM, CDR2 ANQGSEA. V was pared by 4 bases and J by 5 bases, with 2 bases of the junction left unmatched. The CDR3 spells CSVGDSENIQYF. CDR3 DNA: TGCAGCGTTGGGGACAGCGAAAACATTCAGTACTTC. Looking up the rest from reference TRBV29-1 and TRBJ2-4 gives the full variable domain: SAVISQKPSRDICQRGTSLTIQCQVDSQVTMMFWYRQQPGQSLTLIATANQGSEATYESGFVIDKFPISRPNLTFSTLTVSNMSPEDSSIYLCSVGDSENIQYFGAGTRLSVL.

V and J are TRBV18 and TRBJ2-7; 8 bases align to TRBD2. CDR1 and CDR2 from the germline V gene are KGHSH and LQKENI. CDR3 length: 15 residues. With V trimmed by 3 bases and J by 1 base, 5 bases remained unmatched. The CDR3 DNA reads TGTGCCAGCTCACCGCGGGCGGGGGGTTCCTACGAGCAGTACTTC. Translation: CASSPRAGGSYEQYF.

Turning to this clonotype: Compared with germline, one end of the junction differs, possibly owing to a read error. The chain carries TRBV19 and TRBJ1-5; the D gene is possibly TRBD1 (6 bases). CDR1 is LNHDA, CDR2 SQIVND, per germline (reference sequence). CDR3 length equals 15 residues. This CDR3 is CASSTADSSNQPQHF. CDR3 bases: TGTGCCAGCAGTACTGCGGACAGCAGCAATCAGCCCCAGCATTTT.

V is TRBV11-3 and J is TRBJ1-5; TRBD1 is a possible D gene (5 bases). CDR3 size: 15 residues. From germline, CDR1 is SGHNT and CDR2 YENEEA. V was shortened by 5 bases and J by 3 bases, with 14 bases between the two germline ends. The CDR3 DNA sequence: TGTGCCAGCAGCACTAGGGGCCAAATCAATCAGCCCCAGCATTTT. Amino acids: CASSTRGQINQPQHF.

This chain uses TRBV20-1 with TRBJ2-5; 9 bases are a match to TRBD2. The CDR3 has 18 amino acids. Germline trimming cut 1 base from V and 2 bases from J; bases unmatched to any gene: 14. Germline-derived CDR1 and CDR2 are DFQATT and SNEGSKA (reference sequence). The CDR3 protein is CSARVIPTSGLIQETQYF. The CDR3 coding sequence is TGCAGTGCTAGAGTTATTCCGACTAGCGGACTTATTCAAGAGACCCAGTACTTC.

This clonotype was observed a handful of times. This chain links TRBV27 with TRBJ2-5, with D perhaps matching TRBD1 or TRBD2 (5 bases each). Trimming removed 3 bases at V and 5 bases at J, with 10 bases between. The CDR3 has 13 amino acids. CDR1 and CDR2 from the germline V gene are MNHEY and SMNVEV (reference sequence). The CDR3 sequence: CASSLRGLETQYF. In DNA form, the CDR3 reads TGTGCCAGCAGTTTGAGGGGCCTGGAGACCCAGTACTTC.

The V and J genes are TRBV9 and TRBJ2-4; tentatively, D is TRBD2 (5 bases). CDR1 and CDR2 from the germline V gene are SGDLS and YYNGEE. The CDR3 spans 14 residues. V shed 4 bases and J shed 5 bases, with 13 bases lying between them. This CDR3 reads CASSPKFGENIQYF. CDR3 DNA: TGTGCCAGCAGCCCCAAGTTCGGGGAAAACATTCAGTACTTC.

V gene TRBV15 combines with J gene TRBJ1-3; tentatively, D is TRBD1 (5 bases). Between the trimmed V and J ends, which lost 7 bases and 0 bases, there was a span of 10 bases. The germline V gene has CDR1 LNHNV and CDR2 YYDKDF (reference sequence). The CDR3 is 14 residues long. This CDR3 reads CATKDSYSGNTIYF. CDR3 coding DNA: TGTGCCACCAAAGACAGCTACTCTGGAAACACCATATATTTT.